This note documents a single T cell receptor (beta chain) sequence. The data were obtained in a study of blood T cell repertoires in COVID-19. Original methodology: Counts of nucleated cells, estimated from reference gene primer amplification, were obtained. Sequencing used immunoSEQ multiplex PCR; TCRdb keeps in-frame clones, though not all of them. The DNA gave D and trimming, while V, J and clone size come from that table. Here the sample spans 130,000 to 150,000 clones, about four fifths being singletons. The CDR3 is made up of 11 amino acids. Germline assignment: CDR1 SNHLY and CDR2 FYNNEI. With 6 bases removed from V and 2 bases from J, the gap between germline ends came to 4 bases.

Sequencing input: peripheral blood. The rearrangement links TRBV2 to TRBJ2-5; D remains unclear. This TCR derives from a human donor in a cohort sampled during active COVID-19. CDR3 nucleotides: TGTGCCAGCAGCGAGCAAGAGACCCAGTACTTC. Translating gives CASSEQETQYF.